This T cell receptor (beta chain) appears in the sequencing data of a study of T-cell reconstitution after alpha-beta-depleted transplantation in children. Study-wide results and caveats: T-cell counts and diversity were attributed mostly to newly produced T cells one year after transplant.

Looked up from germline, CDR1 is MNHEY and CDR2 is SVGAGI. V was shortened by 2 bases and J by 1 base, with 7 bases between the two germline ends. The length of the CDR3 is 14 residues. This clonotype was counted many times. Its target is unknown. Researchers prepared the TCRbeta library using unique molecular identifiers, the study reports. Each CDR3 protein is one row after TCRdb ran MiXCR on the PCR reads. The sample has about 300,000 distinct CDR3 sequences; roughly 7.8% are singletons. The sequencing here drew on peripheral blood, taken 360 days after TCRalphabeta/CD19-depleted stem cell transplant. The chain is built from TRBV6-5 and TRBJ2-3; a possible D gene is TRBD1 (5 bases). The receptor comes from a female patient aged 2-10 years who had a stem cell transplant for Fanconi anemia, so the T cells may come from the graft donor. CDR3 protein: CASSYIQGTDTQYF. In DNA, the CDR3 is TGTGCCAGCAGTTACATACAGGGCACAGATACGCAGTATTTT.